A single T cell receptor (beta chain) is shown here with its context. This specimen belongs to a study of lymphopenia after photon versus proton radiotherapy. Repertoires were generated with immunoSEQ multiplex PCR, while TCRdb's copy carries only in-frame clones and drops some. This table has 55,000 to 70,000 clones, less than 95% appearing once. The V end was cut by 4 bases, the J end by 3 bases, with 10 bases between. This CDR3 has 13 amino acids. The germline gives CDR1 SGHRS, CDR2 YFSETQ. The rearrangement joins TRBV5-1 to TRBJ1-2; D unclear. The receptor comes from a woman aged 40 to 55 with cholangiocarcinoma. The specimen comprised peripheral blood, sampled from a patient treated with photon-based radiotherapy. CDR3 sequence: CASSLEEHYGYTF. As DNA, the CDR3 is TGCGCCAGCAGCCTTGAGGAGCACTATGGCTACACCTTC.